These 27 T cell receptor beta chains originate from one sample sequenced in a study of T cells in women clearing cervical HPV infection. Using immunoSEQ multiplex PCR, the repertoire was profiled, and TCRdb retains in-frame clones only, with some absent. Its listing shows 20,000 to 25,000 clones. Sequenced input: blood buffy coat. All receptors derive from a woman between 18 and 69 years old with a cervical HPV16 infection that either progressed to CIN3+ or cleared (not recorded which).

CDR3 bases read: TGTGCCAGCAGTGGTTACGTCGCGCAGAACACTGAA. Protein product: CASSGYVAQNTE. The entire CDR3 protein is CASSGYVAQNTEAFF. The genes are TRBV6-1 and TRBJ1-1; D gene uncertain. The read halts 3 residues ahead of the CDR3 end, with the missing end drawn from the germline J gene. The CDR3 has 15 amino acids. Germline V gene sequence: CDR1 MNHNS, CDR2 SASEGT. V lost 4 bases and J 1 base, leaving 13 bases between the germline ends.

Comments on this clone: The read terminates 3 residues before the CDR3 end, so the remaining end is supplied by the germline J gene. V usage is TRBV20-1 and J usage is TRBJ2-5, with TRBD2 identical over 13 bases. This CDR3 has 15 residues. The germline CDR1 and CDR2 sequences are DFQATT and SNEGSKA (reference sequence). This chain's CDR3 is CSARRGGLAGDTQYF. The DNA read from the CDR3 is TGCAGTGCTAGAAGGGGAGGACTAGCGGGAGACACC.

As regards this clone: The observed sequence ends 3 residues before the CDR3 terminus, with the missing tail filled in from the germline J gene. This sequence joins TRBV19 and TRBJ1-3; D remains ambiguous. The germline gives CDR1 LNHDA, CDR2 SQIVND (reference sequence). This CDR3 is 13 amino acids long. The part of the CDR3 DNA that was read is TGTGCCAGTAGTTTCATCCAGTCCCTTTCT. Residues: CASSFIQSLS. Given in full, the CDR3 is CASSFIQSLSIYF.

The CDR3 bases that were read are TGCAGTGCTAGAATTGCTTGGACAGGGCTTAGCGGGAGCTCCTACAATGAG. Protein: CSARIAWTGLSGSSYNE. From start to end, the CDR3 is CSARIAWTGLSGSSYNEQFF. The J gene is TRBJ2-1, the V gene TRBV20-1; possibly TRBD2 for D (9 bases). Sequencing ends 3 residues short of the CDR3 end; the germline J gene provides the rest. The CDR3 is 20 residues long. Trimming took off 2 bases at V and 0 bases at J, with 26 bases between the two ends. Per germline, CDR1 DFQATT and CDR2 SNEGSKA (reference sequence).

Comments on this clone: A read error may account for a junction end that differs from germline. The sequence runs out 3 residues before the end of the CDR3; the remainder is reconstructed from the germline J gene. This sample includes further DNA sequences coding for the same CDR3. This chain uses TRBV30 with TRBJ1-2; tentative D call: TRBD1 (5 bases). CDR3 size: 14 residues. CDR1 is GTSNPN, CDR2 SVGIG, per germline (reference sequence). CDR3 in amino acids: CAWSFAGPNYGYTF. Incomplete CDR3 DNA: TGTGCCTGGAGTTTCGCAGGGCCTAACTATGGA.

Details on this clone: Read data end 3 residues before the CDR3 end; the end is taken from the germline J gene. V gene TRBV2 combines with J gene TRBJ1-1; TRBD1 agrees at 8 bases. CDR1 SNHLY and CDR2 FYNNEI come from the germline V gene. The CDR3 consists of 14 residues. The V gene end was trimmed by 4 bases and the J gene end by 6 bases; junction bases not matched to a gene: 7. The covered CDR3 bases are TGTGCCAGCAGTGGGACAGGGAGCTTGGCTGAA. Translation gives CASSGTGSLAE. The CDR3 in full is CASSGTGSLAEAFF. The variable domain in full, completed from reference TRBV2 and TRBJ1-1, reads EPEVTQTPSHQVTQMGQEVILRCVPISNHLYFYWYRQILGQKVEFLVSFYNNEISEKSEIFDDQFSVERPDGSNFTLKIRSTKLEDSAMYFCASSGTGSLAEAFFGQGTRLTVV.

To note about this clone: Read coverage stops 3 residues before the CDR3 terminus; the germline J gene supplies the remainder. The V call is TRBV7-6, the J call TRBJ2-5; D may be TRBD2 (5 bases). Germline lookup yields CDR1 SGHVS and CDR2 FNYEAQ. V dropped 5 bases and J dropped 1 base, with 14 bases sitting between them. The CDR3 sequence is 15 residues long. CDR3 bases read: TGTGCCAGCAGCCTTGCAGCGCGGGTCCAAGAGACC. Its protein product is CASSLAARVQET. The full CDR3 protein is CASSLAARVQETQYF.

With respect to this clone: The sequence runs out 3 residues before the end of the CDR3; the remainder is reconstructed from the germline J gene. The chain carries TRBV4-1 and TRBJ1-6, with D unclear. This CDR3 has 15 residues. Looked up from germline, CDR1 is MGHRA and CDR2 is YSYEKL. The CDR3 region is CASSQGPRAFVTLHF. The sequenced CDR3 bases are TGCGCCAGCAGCCAAGGACCGAGGGCCTTTGTCACC.

As regards this clone: Read data end 3 residues before the CDR3 end; the end is taken from the germline J gene. The chain carries TRBV11-1 and TRBJ2-7; 8 bases line up with TRBD1. Trimming took 5 bases from V and 0 from J; bases not matched to a gene: 6. Germline lookup yields CDR1 SGHAT and CDR2 FQDESV (reference sequence). The CDR3 runs 15 residues. CDR3: CASSPQGASSYEQYF. CDR3 bases read: TGTGCCAGCAGCCCTCAGGGGGCCAGCTCCTACGAG. Using reference TRBV11-1 and TRBJ2-7 for the parts outside the CDR3, the full variable domain is EAEVAQSPRYKITEKSQAVAFWCDPISGHATLYWYRQILGQGPELLVQFQDESVVDDSQLPKDRFSAERLKGVDSTLKIQPAELGDSAMYLCASSPQGASSYEQYFGPGTRLTVT.

With regard to this clone: The read ends 3 residues early relative to the CDR3; the germline J gene fills the gap. Other DNA sequences in the sample encode the same CDR3. The chain has TRBV11-2 and TRBJ2-1; no clear D. Trimming left V 0 bases short and J 7 bases short, with 10 bases between. CDR1 and CDR2 (germline): SGHAT, FQNNGV. This CDR3 comprises 14 residues. CDR3 sequence: CASSLERSNNEQFF. The part of the CDR3 DNA that was read is TGTGCCAGCAGCTTAGAGCGGAGTAATAATGAG.

As for this clone: At one of its ends the junction is not consistent with the germline gene, which may arise from a read error. The read is 3 residues too short to cover the CDR3 end, so that end is filled in from the germline J gene. The gene calls are TRBV6-4 and TRBJ1-6, with 8 bases identical to TRBD1. Germline assignment: CDR1 MRHNA and CDR2 SNTAGT. This CDR3 region has 14 residues. The CDR3 sequence: CANSDSGGNSPLHF. The CDR3 bases that were read are TGTGCCAACAGTGACTCAGGGGGCAATTCACCC.

Regarding this clone: The read is 3 residues too short to cover the CDR3 end, so that end is filled in from the germline J gene. V gene TRBV5-1 combines with J gene TRBJ1-1; the match to TRBD1 covers 9 bases. In germline, CDR1 is SGHRS, CDR2 YFSETQ. The length of the CDR3 is 14 residues. V trimming: 4 bases; J trimming: 1 base; junction bases outside the gene matches: 2. CDR3 in amino acids: CASSPTGGNTEAFF. Partial CDR3 DNA: TGCGCCAGCAGCCCGACAGGGGGGAACACTGAA.

Details on this clone: The DNA ends 3 residues before the CDR3 does, and the rest of the CDR3 is filled in from the germline J gene. V gene TRBV5-1 combines with J gene TRBJ2-5; D perhaps matches TRBD1 (5 bases). The CDR3 is 15 amino acids. Looked up from germline, CDR1 is SGHRS and CDR2 is YFSETQ. V gave up 1 base and J gave up 4 bases, with 14 bases separating them. Partial CDR3 DNA: TGCGCCAGCAGCTTGAATAGACAGCTTCCAGAGACC. Translating gives CASSLNRQLPET. The whole CDR3 sequence is CASSLNRQLPETQYF.

Regarding this clone: The CDR3 goes on 3 residues after the read ends, and that part is filled in from the germline J gene. J is TRBJ2-7 and V is TRBV12-5; TRBD1 might be the D (5 bases). The CDR3 length is 15 residues. Germline loops: CDR1 LGHNT, CDR2 FRNRAP. V shed 2 bases and J shed 4 bases, with 15 bases lying between them. The covered CDR3 bases are TGTGCTAGTGGTTTGTCAGGGTTTCTGGGTTACGAG. It yields the protein CASGLSGFLGYE. The full-length CDR3 reads as CASGLSGFLGYEQYF.

A note on this clone: Sequencing ends 3 residues short of the CDR3 end; the germline J gene provides the rest. The chain joins TRBV11-2 to TRBJ1-4; a weak D match, TRBD1 (5 bases). The CDR3 runs 14 residues. The V gene lost 1 base and the J gene lost 6 bases, with 9 bases spanning the gap. The germline V gene has CDR1 SGHAT and CDR2 FQNNGV. The CDR3 DNA, read in part, is TGTGCCAGCAGCTTAGCCGGGACTGATGAAAAA. This gives the protein CASSLAGTDEK. From start to end, the CDR3 is CASSLAGTDEKLFF.

Frequency places this clone as medium-sized. The read falls 3 residues short of the CDR3 end, and the missing part is taken from the germline J gene. The chain couples TRBV18 to TRBJ1-2, with a possible D match to TRBD1 (6 bases). The CDR3 length is 18 residues. Germline CDR1 KGHSH, CDR2 LQKENI. Trimming took off 0 bases at V and 3 bases at J, with 20 bases between the two ends. The sequenced part of the CDR3 DNA is TGTGCCAGCTCACCACCGGGACCCGGACAGAATAGCTACTATGGC. Encoded protein: CASSPPGPGQNSYYG. The full CDR3 sequence reads CASSPPGPGQNSYYGYTF.

As concerns this clone: The read ends 3 residues shy of where the CDR3 ends; the end is completed using the germline J gene. This chain uses TRBV19 with TRBJ1-1; tentatively, D is TRBD1 (5 bases). This CDR3 is built from 13 residues. V lost 6 bases to trimming and J lost 2 bases, with 10 bases between them. Germline-derived CDR1 and CDR2 are LNHDA and SQIVND (reference sequence). The covered CDR3 bases are TGTGCCAGTAGGCCTCAGGGTAACACTGAA. Its protein is CASRPQGNTE. The whole CDR3 protein is CASRPQGNTEAFF. Full variable domain (rest looked up from reference TRBV19 and TRBJ1-1): DGGITQSPKYLFRKEGQNVTLSCEQNLNHDAMYWYRQDPGQGLRLIYYSQIVNDFQKGDIAEGYSVSREKKESFPLTVTSAQKNPTAFYLCASRPQGNTEAFFGQGTRLTVV.

As regards this clone: With the read ending 3 residues before the CDR3 end, the germline J gene is used to fill in that end. The J gene is TRBJ2-7, the V gene TRBV18, with D maybe TRBD1 (5 bases). CDR3 length equals 13 residues. The germline V gene encodes CDR1 KGHSH and CDR2 LQKENI. Trimming took 2 bases from V and 2 from J, leaving 7 bases between them. CDR3 DNA (partial): TGTGCCAGCTCACCAAGACAGACCTACGAG. Its translation: CASSPRQTYE. From start to end, the CDR3 is CASSPRQTYEQYF.

Details on this clone: The CDR3 end is not reached by the read, which stops 3 residues before it; the germline J gene fills it in. V gene TRBV2 combines with J gene TRBJ2-3; 8 bases match TRBD2. V lost 2 bases and J lost 6; bases outside the gene matches: 7. Looked up from germline, CDR1 is SNHLY and CDR2 is FYNNEI. The CDR3 totals 15 residues. The part of the CDR3 DNA that was read is TGTGCCAGCAGTGAAACGGGGGGGCCTAGGGATACG. This encodes CASSETGGPRDT. The whole CDR3 sequence reads CASSETGGPRDTQYF.

To note about this clone: The read comes to an end 3 residues before the CDR3 does, leaving the germline J gene to fill in the end. V usage is TRBV29-1 and J usage is TRBJ2-5, with a tentative D call TRBD1 (5 bases). CDR3 length: 13 amino acids. V dropped 6 bases and J dropped 5 bases, with 16 bases sitting between them. Germline V lookup: CDR1 SQVTM, CDR2 ANQGSEA. The sequenced part of the CDR3 DNA is TGCAGCGTGGGGCATTCTCCTCGGGAGACC. The encoded protein is CSVGHSPRET. The full CDR3 protein reads CSVGHSPRETQYF. Drawing the rest from reference TRBV29-1 and TRBJ2-5, the complete variable domain is SAVISQKPSRDICQRGTSLTIQCQVDSQVTMMFWYRQQPGQSLTLIATANQGSEATYESGFVIDKFPISRPNLTFSTLTVSNMSPEDSSIYLCSVGHSPRETQYFGPGTRLLVL.

On this clone itself: From the germline J gene comes the end of the CDR3, since the read stops 3 residues before it. The J gene is TRBJ1-4, the V gene TRBV29-1; D gene ambiguous. The V gene's germline CDR1 is SQVTM and CDR2 ANQGSEA. V lost 4 bases and J 5 bases, leaving 5 bases between the germline ends. The CDR3 length is 11 residues. The sequenced CDR3 bases are TGCAGCGTTGCAGTGAATGAAAAA. Translation gives CSVAVNEK. The entire CDR3 reads CSVAVNEKLFF.

About this clone itself: The read stops 3 residues short of the end of the CDR3; the missing end is completed from the germline J gene. The chain couples TRBV5-1 to TRBJ2-5; 7 bases line up with TRBD1. The V segment lost 4 bases and the J segment 4 bases; nucleotides outside the gene matches: 7. CDR3 length: 14 residues. CDR1 and CDR2 (germline): SGHRS, YFSETQ. CDR3 DNA, as far as it was read: TGCGCCAGCAGCCCGACAGGGCCAGCAGAGACC. This codes for CASSPTGPAET. The entire CDR3 protein reads CASSPTGPAETQYF.

Of note for this clone: The read halts 3 residues ahead of the CDR3 end, with the missing end drawn from the germline J gene. The V and J genes are TRBV18 and TRBJ2-7; D call uncertain. Germline assignment: CDR1 KGHSH and CDR2 LQKENI. There are 13 residues in the CDR3. Trimming cost V 2 bases and J 2 bases, with 7 bases left between them. The part of the CDR3 DNA that was read is TGTGCCAGCTCACCATCTTCCCCCTACGAG. Residues: CASSPSSPYE. The full CDR3 protein reads CASSPSSPYEQYF.

As to this clone: The read terminates 3 residues before the CDR3 end, so the remaining end is supplied by the germline J gene. The chain combines TRBV28 with TRBJ2-7; 11 bases agree with TRBD2. The junction had 6 bases not matched to a gene; V was cut back by 2 bases and J by 3 bases. CDR1 MDHEN and CDR2 SYDVKM come from the germline V gene. This CDR3 comprises 16 residues. The sequenced part of the CDR3 DNA is TGTGCCAGCAGTTTAGAACTAGCGGGGGCCTACTACGAG. Protein product: CASSLELAGAYYE. The complete CDR3 reads CASSLELAGAYYEQYF.

In regard to this clone: The CDR3 end falls 3 residues outside the read, so it is completed with the germline J gene. The chain is built from TRBV19 and TRBJ1-2, with D unclear. Trimming pared 7 bases from V and 3 bases from J, leaving 24 bases between. The CDR3 runs 17 residues. Germline V gene data show CDR1 as LNHDA and CDR2 as SQIVND (reference sequence). The chain's CDR3 is CASTSPGEGLPDYGYTF. The CDR3 DNA, read in part, is TGTGCCAGTACCTCCCCCGGGGAGGGTTTACCCGACTATGGC.

About this clone: The CDR3 end lies 3 residues beyond the end of the read and is filled in from the germline J gene. The rearrangement links TRBV4-2 to TRBJ1-2; 7 nucleotides line up with TRBD1. V was pared by 0 bases and J by 5 bases, with 6 bases of the junction left unmatched. The V gene's germline CDR1 is LGHNA and CDR2 YNFKEQ. The CDR3 covers 15 residues. The CDR3 loop is CASSQDRDSLYGYTF. Partial CDR3 DNA: TGTGCCAGCAGCCAAGATAGGGACAGCCTTTATGGC.

A remark on this clone: The read halts 3 residues ahead of the CDR3 end, with the missing end drawn from the germline J gene. This sequence joins TRBV7-9 and TRBJ1-4; no clear D. V lost 4 bases and J lost 0, with 9 bases in between. In germline, CDR1 is SEHNR, CDR2 FQNEAQ (reference sequence). This CDR3 has 15 residues. The CDR3 DNA, read in part, is TGTGCCAGCAGCTCGCTATTAGCAACTAATGAAAAA. It encodes CASSSLLATNEK. The full CDR3 reads CASSSLLATNEKLFF. The full variable domain, its missing parts supplied by reference TRBV7-9 and TRBJ1-4, is DTGVSQNPRHKITKRGQNVTFRCDPISEHNRLYWYRQTLGQGPEFLTYFQNEAQLEKSRLLSDRFSAERPKGSFSTLEIQRTEQGDSAMYLCASSSLLATNEKLFFGSGTQLSVL.